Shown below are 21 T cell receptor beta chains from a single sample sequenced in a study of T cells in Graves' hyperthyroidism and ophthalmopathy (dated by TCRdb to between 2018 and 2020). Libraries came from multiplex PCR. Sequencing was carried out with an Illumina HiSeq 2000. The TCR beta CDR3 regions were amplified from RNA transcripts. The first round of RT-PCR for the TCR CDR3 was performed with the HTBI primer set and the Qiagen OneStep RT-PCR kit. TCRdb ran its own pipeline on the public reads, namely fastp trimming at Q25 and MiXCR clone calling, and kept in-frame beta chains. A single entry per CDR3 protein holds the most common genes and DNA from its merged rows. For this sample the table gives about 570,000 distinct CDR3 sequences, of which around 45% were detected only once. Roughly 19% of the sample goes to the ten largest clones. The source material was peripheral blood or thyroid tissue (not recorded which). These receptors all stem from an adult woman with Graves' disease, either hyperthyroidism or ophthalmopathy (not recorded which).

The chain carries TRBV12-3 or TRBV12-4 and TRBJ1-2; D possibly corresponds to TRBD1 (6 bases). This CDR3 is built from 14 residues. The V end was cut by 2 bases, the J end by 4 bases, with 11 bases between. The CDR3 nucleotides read TGTGCCAGCAGTTTAACGCCGGGGGCCTATGGCTACACCTTC. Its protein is CASSLTPGAYGYTF.

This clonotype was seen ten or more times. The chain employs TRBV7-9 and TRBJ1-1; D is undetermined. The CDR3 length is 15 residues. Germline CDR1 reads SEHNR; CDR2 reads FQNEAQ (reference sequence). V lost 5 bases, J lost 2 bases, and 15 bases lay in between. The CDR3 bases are TGTGCCAGCAGCCCGGTGGGGATAGGAAACACTGAAGCTTTCTTT. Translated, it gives CASSPVGIGNTEAFF.

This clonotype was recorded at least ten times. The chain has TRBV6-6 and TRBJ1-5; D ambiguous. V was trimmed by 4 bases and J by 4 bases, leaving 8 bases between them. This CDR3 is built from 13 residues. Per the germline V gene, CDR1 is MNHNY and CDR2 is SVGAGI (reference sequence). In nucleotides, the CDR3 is TGTGCCAGCAGTTCGAACCAAAATCAGCCCCAGCATTTT. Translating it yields CASSSNQNQPQHF.

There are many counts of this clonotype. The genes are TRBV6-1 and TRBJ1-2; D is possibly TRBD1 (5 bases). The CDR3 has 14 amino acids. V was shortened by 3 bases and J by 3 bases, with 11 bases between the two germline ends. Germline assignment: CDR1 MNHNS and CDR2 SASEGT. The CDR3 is CASSDWQGYYGYTF. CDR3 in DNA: TGTGCCAGCAGTGATTGGCAGGGTTACTATGGCTACACCTTC.

Written as DNA, the CDR3 is TGTGCCAGTAGTATAACGGCGAGGACAGCGGCTTTCTTT. Its protein product is CASSITARTAAFF. The V gene is TRBV19, the J gene TRBJ1-1; possible D gene TRBD1, 6 bases. The ends were cut back, 2 bases at V and 11 bases at J, with 15 bases in the middle. Per germline, CDR1 LNHDA and CDR2 SQIVND (reference sequence). The CDR3 runs 13 residues.

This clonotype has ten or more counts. CDR3 coding DNA: TGTGCCAGCAGCTTGGGGACTTCGAACACCGGGGAGCTGTTTTTT. Its translation is CASSLGTSNTGELFF. This chain connects TRBV7-3 to TRBJ2-2; D is perhaps TRBD2 (6 bases). Germline V CDR1 and CDR2: SGHTA, FQGTGA. The CDR3 loop spans 15 amino acids. V dropped 3 bases and J dropped 0 bases, with 8 bases sitting between them.

The CDR3 reads CATSSFRDYGYTF. CDR3 in DNA: TGTGCCACCAGCAGTTTTAGGGACTATGGCTACACCTTC. The chain links TRBV15 to TRBJ1-2; D remains ambiguous. The germline V and J ends were trimmed by 3 bases and 3 bases, with 8 bases remaining between them. From germline, CDR1 is LNHNV and CDR2 YYDKDF (reference sequence). The CDR3 is 13 amino acids.

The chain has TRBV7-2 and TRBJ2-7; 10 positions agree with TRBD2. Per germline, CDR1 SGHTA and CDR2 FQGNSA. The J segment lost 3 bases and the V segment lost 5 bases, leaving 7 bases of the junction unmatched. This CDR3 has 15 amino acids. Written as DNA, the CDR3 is TGTGCCAGCAGCCGAACTCTAGCGGGAGTCTACGAGCAGTACTTC. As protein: CASSRTLAGVYEQYF.

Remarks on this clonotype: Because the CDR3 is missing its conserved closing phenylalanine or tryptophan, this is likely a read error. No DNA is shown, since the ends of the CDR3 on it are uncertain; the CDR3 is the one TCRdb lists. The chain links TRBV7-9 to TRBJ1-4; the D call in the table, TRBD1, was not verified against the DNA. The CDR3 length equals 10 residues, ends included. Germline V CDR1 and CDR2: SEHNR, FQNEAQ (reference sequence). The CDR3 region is CASSLNPGTG.

DNA for the CDR3: TGCAGCGTGCGCTTGGACAGGGGAAGGCCTGAGCAGTTCTTC. This encodes CSVRLDRGRPEQFF. The chain uses TRBV29-1 and TRBJ2-1; 9 nucleotides line up with TRBD1. The CDR3 runs 14 residues. In germline, CDR1 is SQVTM, CDR2 ANQGSEA. The J segment lost 9 bases and the V segment lost 6 bases, leaving 12 bases of the junction unmatched.

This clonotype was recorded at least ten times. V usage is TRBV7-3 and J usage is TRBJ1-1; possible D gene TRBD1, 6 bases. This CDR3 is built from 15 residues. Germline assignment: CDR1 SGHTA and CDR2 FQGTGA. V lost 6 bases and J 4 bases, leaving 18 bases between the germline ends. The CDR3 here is CASSFRGGGPTEAFF. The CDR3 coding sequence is TGTGCCAGCAGTTTTAGGGGGGGGGGTCCCACTGAAGCTTTCTTT.

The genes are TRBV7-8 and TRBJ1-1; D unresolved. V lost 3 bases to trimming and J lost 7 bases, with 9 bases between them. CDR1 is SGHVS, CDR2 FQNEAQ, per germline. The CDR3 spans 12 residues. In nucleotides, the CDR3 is TGTGCCAGCAGCTTTTCGGGCCTTGAAGCTTTCTTT. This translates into CASSFSGLEAFF.

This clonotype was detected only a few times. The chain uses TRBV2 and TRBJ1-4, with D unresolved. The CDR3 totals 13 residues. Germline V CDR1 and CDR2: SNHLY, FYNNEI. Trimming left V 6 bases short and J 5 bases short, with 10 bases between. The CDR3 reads CASRQQGNEKLFF. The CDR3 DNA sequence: TGTGCCAGCAGGCAACAAGGGAATGAAAAACTGTTTTTT.

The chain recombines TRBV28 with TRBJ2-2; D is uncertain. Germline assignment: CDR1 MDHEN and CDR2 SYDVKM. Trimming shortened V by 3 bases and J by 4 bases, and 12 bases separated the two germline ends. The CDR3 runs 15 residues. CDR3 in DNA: TGTGCCAGCAGTTTCCCATCTAAGAGCACCGGGGAGCTGTTTTTT. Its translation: CASSFPSKSTGELFF. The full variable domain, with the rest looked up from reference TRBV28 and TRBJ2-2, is DVKVTQSSRYLVKRTGEKVFLECVQDMDHENMFWYRQDPGLGLRLIYFSYDVKMKEKGDIPEGYSVSREKKERFSLILESASTNQTSMYLCASSFPSKSTGELFFGEGSRLTVL.

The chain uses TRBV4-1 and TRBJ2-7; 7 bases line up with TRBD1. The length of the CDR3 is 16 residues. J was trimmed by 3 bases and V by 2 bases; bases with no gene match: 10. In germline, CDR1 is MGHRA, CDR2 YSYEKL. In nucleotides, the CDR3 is TGCGCCAGCAGCCAAACCCCTGGGTGGACAGGCTACGAGCAGTACTTC. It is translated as CASSQTPGWTGYEQYF.

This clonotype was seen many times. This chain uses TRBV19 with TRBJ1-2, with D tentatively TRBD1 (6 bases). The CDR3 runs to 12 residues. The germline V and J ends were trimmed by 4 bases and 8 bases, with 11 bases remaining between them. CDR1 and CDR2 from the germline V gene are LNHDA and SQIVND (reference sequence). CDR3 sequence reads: CASSTGTRGYTF. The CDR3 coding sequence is TGTGCCAGTAGTACAGGGACAAGAGGCTACACCTTC. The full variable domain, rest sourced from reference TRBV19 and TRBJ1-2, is DGGITQSPKYLFRKEGQNVTLSCEQNLNHDAMYWYRQDPGQGLRLIYYSQIVNDFQKGDIAEGYSVSREKKESFPLTVTSAQKNPTAFYLCASSTGTRGYTFGSGTRLTVV.

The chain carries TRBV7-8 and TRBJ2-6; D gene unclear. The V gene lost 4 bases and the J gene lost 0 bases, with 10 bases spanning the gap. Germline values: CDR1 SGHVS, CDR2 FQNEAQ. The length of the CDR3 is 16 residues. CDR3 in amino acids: CASSSRRSSGANVLTF. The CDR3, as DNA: TGTGCCAGCAGCTCACGCCGAAGCTCTGGGGCCAACGTCCTGACTTTC.

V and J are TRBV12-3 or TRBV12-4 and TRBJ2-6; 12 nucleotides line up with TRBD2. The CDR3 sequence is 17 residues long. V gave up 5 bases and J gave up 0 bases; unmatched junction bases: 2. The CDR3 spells CASSGLAGSSGANVLTF. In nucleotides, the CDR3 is TGTGCCAGCAGTGGACTAGCGGGATCCTCTGGGGCCAACGTCCTGACTTTC.

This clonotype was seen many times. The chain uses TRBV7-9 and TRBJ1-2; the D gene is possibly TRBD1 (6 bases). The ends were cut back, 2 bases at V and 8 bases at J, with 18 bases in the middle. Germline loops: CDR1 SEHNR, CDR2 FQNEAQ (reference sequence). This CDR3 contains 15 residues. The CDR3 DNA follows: TGTGCCAGCAGCTTAAGGTTCCCAGGGGCTCACGGCTACACCTTC. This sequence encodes CASSLRFPGAHGYTF.

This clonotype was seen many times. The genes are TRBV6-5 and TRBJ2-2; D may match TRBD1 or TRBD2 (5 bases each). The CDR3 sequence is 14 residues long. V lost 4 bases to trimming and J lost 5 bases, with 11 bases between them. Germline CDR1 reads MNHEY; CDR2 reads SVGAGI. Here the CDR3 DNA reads TGTGCCAGCAGTTCCGGGGACGTTACCGGGGAGCTGTTTTTT. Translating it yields CASSSGDVTGELFF.

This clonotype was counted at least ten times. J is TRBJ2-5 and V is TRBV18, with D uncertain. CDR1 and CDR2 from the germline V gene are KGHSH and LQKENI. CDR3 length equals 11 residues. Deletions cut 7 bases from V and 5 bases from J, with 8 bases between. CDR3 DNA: TGTGCCAGCTTAGTCGGGGAGACCCAGTACTTC. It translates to CASLVGETQYF.